One and the same sample provided the 12 T cell receptor beta chains below, sequenced in a study of T-cell memory formation after mild COVID-19. Each CDR3 protein is one row after TCRdb ran MiXCR on the 5' RACE reads. The table includes about 340,000 distinct CDR3 sequences, 15% to 20% detected once. The sequenced material came from PBMCs or a T cell subset sorted from them (not recorded which). Receptors were obtained from a man between 18 and 29 years old who had mild COVID-19 (a few samples of this study predate the infection). Cell type and time point are not known.

This clonotype was counted only a few times. The chain couples TRBV12-3 or TRBV12-4 to TRBJ2-7, with D uncertain. Trimming took 7 bases from V and 6 from J, leaving 13 bases between them. The CDR3 runs to 12 residues. This CDR3 is CASTLRVGEQYF. CDR3 bases: TGTGCCAGCACCCTTAGAGTGGGCGAGCAGTACTTC.

The chain joins TRBV6-1 to TRBJ1-4, with no clear D. There are 15 residues in the CDR3. Trimming shortened V by 3 bases and J by 7 bases, and 15 bases separated the two germline ends. Germline CDR1 and CDR2: MNHNS and SASEGT. In nucleotides, the CDR3 is TGTGCCAGCAGTGAGTTGCCAGGTCGGAGTGAAAAACTGTTTTTT. It encodes CASSELPGRSEKLFF.

This clonotype was recorded many times. V usage is TRBV5-1 and J usage is TRBJ2-3; TRBD1 matches at 8 bases. V shed 3 bases and J 0 bases; nucleotides not matched to a gene: 3. This CDR3 is 15 amino acids long. From germline, CDR1 is SGHRS and CDR2 YFSETQ. This chain's CDR3 is CASSSGGPSTDTQYF. As DNA, the CDR3 is TGCGCCAGCAGCTCAGGGGGCCCTAGCACAGATACGCAGTATTTT. Full variable domain (outside the CDR3, taken from reference TRBV5-1 and TRBJ2-3): KAGVTQTPRYLIKTRGQQVTLSCSPISGHRSVSWYQQTPGQGLQFLFEYFSETQRNKGNFPGRFSGRQFSNSRSEMNVSTLELGDSALYLCASSSGGPSTDTQYFGPGTRLTVL.

This clonotype turned up a few times. This chain uses TRBV5-1 with TRBJ2-7; 12 bases are shared with TRBD2. Germline trimming cut 0 bases from V and 5 bases from J; bases unmatched to any gene: 3. Germline loops: CDR1 SGHRS, CDR2 YFSETQ. The CDR3 covers 15 residues. The CDR3 loop is CASSLAGLAGNEQYF. The CDR3 DNA is TGCGCCAGCAGCTTGGCAGGACTAGCGGGGAACGAGCAGTACTTC.

The chain joins TRBV3-1 to TRBJ2-1; D unclear. V was shortened by 1 base and J by 7 bases, with 8 bases between the two germline ends. CDR1 is LGHDT and CDR2 is YNNKEL in the germline V gene (reference sequence). This CDR3 spans 13 amino acids. The CDR3 region has the DNA TGTGCCAGCAGCCAAGGACCTGGGAATGAGCAGTTCTTC. As protein: CASSQGPGNEQFF.

This clonotype has only a few counts. In DNA, the CDR3 is TGCAGCGTGCGTCCGTTACTAGCGGATGAGCAGTTCTTC. Protein sequence: CSVRPLLADEQFF. V gene TRBV29-1 combines with J gene TRBJ2-1; 8 bases align to TRBD2. V lost 6 bases, J lost 8 bases, and 9 bases stayed unmatched. This CDR3 contains 13 residues. Germline CDR1 SQVTM, CDR2 ANQGSEA.

V usage is TRBV20-1 and J usage is TRBJ2-3; no clear D. V shed 0 bases and J shed 2 bases, with 9 bases lying between them. The V gene's germline CDR1 is DFQATT and CDR2 SNEGSKA (reference sequence). CDR3 size: 14 residues. The CDR3: CSARDRASTDTQYF. The CDR3 bases are TGCAGTGCTAGAGACAGAGCCTCCACAGATACGCAGTATTTT.

This clonotype was counted between two and nine times. The chain links TRBV28 to TRBJ1-5; tentative D call: TRBD1 (5 bases). Trimming took off 5 bases at V and 2 bases at J, with 10 bases between the two ends. This CDR3 region has 14 residues. CDR1 is MDHEN, CDR2 SYDVKM, per germline. The CDR3 sequence: CASSPGTRNQPQHF. CDR3 nucleotide sequence: TGTGCCAGCAGTCCCGGGACCCGCAATCAGCCCCAGCATTTT. Full variable domain (rest looked up from reference TRBV28 and TRBJ1-5): DVKVTQSSRYLVKRTGEKVFLECVQDMDHENMFWYRQDPGLGLRLIYFSYDVKMKEKGDIPEGYSVSREKKERFSLILESASTNQTSMYLCASSPGTRNQPQHFGDGTRLSIL.

The chain carries TRBV7-2 and TRBJ1-5, with TRBD1 matching 7 bases. With V trimmed by 5 bases and J by 3 bases, 4 bases remained unmatched. The CDR3 spans 14 residues. Germline-derived CDR1 and CDR2 are SGHTA and FQGNSA. The CDR3 DNA reads as TGTGCCAGCAGCCCGACAGGGTACAATCAGCCCCAGCATTTT. Its protein is CASSPTGYNQPQHF.

The sample holds many counts of this clonotype. V gene TRBV27 combines with J gene TRBJ1-5; a weak D match, TRBD1 (6 bases). Germline V lookup: CDR1 MNHEY, CDR2 SMNVEV (reference sequence). V lost 1 base and J 14 bases, leaving 18 bases between the germline ends. The CDR3 contains 14 residues. CDR3 protein: CASSLLPGAPEEHF. The CDR3 coding sequence is TGTGCCAGCAGTTTATTACCAGGGGCCCCGGAGGAGCATTTT.

V usage is TRBV4-3 and J usage is TRBJ2-2; tentatively, D is TRBD1 (6 bases). The V and J ends lost 3 bases and 0 bases respectively, with 11 bases between them. CDR3 length equals 16 residues. The germline V gene encodes CDR1 LGHNA and CDR2 YSLEER. The CDR3 DNA sequence: TGCGCCAGCAGCCAGCCAGGGGCCTCGAACACCGGGGAGCTGTTTTTT. This translates into CASSQPGASNTGELFF.

The CDR3 DNA reads TGTGCCAGCAGTCGGACTATATCCAGTCGGGAGACCCAGTACTTC. Its protein product is CASSRTISSRETQYF. V usage is TRBV7-2 and J usage is TRBJ2-5, with a weak D call TRBD2 (6 bases). V was shortened by 6 bases and J by 5 bases, with 19 bases between the two germline ends. CDR3 size: 15 residues. The germline gives CDR1 SGHTA, CDR2 FQGNSA.